Listed here is a single TCR beta chain. The entry originates in a study of identical twins. CDR1 LGHDT and CDR2 YNNKEL come from the germline V gene (reference sequence). The CDR3 covers 16 residues. J gave up 8 bases and V 3 bases, and 6 bases lay outside the gene matches. TCRdb recomputed calls from the 5' RACE reads with MiXCR, one row per CDR3 protein. Here the sample spans approximately 190,000 distinct CDR3 sequences, 15% to 20% being singletons. These data are also associated with another study on T cells expressing NK-cell markers.

The sequence came from a woman aged 18-29 years in good health. The chain combines TRBV3-1 with TRBJ1-6; 11 bases agree with TRBD1. Sequenced sample: CD8+ T cells sorted from blood. CDR3 nucleotides: TGTGCCAGCAGCCACCCTGGACAGGGGGCATATTCACCCCTCCACTTT. It yields the protein CASSHPGQGAYSPLHF.